The entry that follows covers one T cell receptor (beta chain) sequence. The method was immunoSEQ multiplex PCR; TCRdb's version includes in-frame clones alone and lacks a portion of them. The profile covers tens of thousands of clones, with about 89% appearing a single time and under 0.3% taken by the ten largest. Unstimulated naive, memory, effector memory and TEMRA subsets were subjected to sequencing in a few donor pairs. This CDR3 has 14 residues. CDR1 and CDR2 (germline): SGHVS, FQNEAQ. The V segment lost 5 bases and the J segment 8 bases; nucleotides outside the gene matches: 10. This sample is part of a study of siplizumab effects on memory and regulatory T cells.

The rearrangement uses TRBV7-8 and TRBJ1-2; 8 positions match TRBD1. This TCR derives from a human donor in good health. The material sequenced was naive CD4+ T cells sorted from blood. The CDR3 is CASSPRTGIVGYTF. As DNA, the CDR3 is TGTGCCAGCAGCCCCCGGACAGGGATTGTCGGCTACACCTTC.